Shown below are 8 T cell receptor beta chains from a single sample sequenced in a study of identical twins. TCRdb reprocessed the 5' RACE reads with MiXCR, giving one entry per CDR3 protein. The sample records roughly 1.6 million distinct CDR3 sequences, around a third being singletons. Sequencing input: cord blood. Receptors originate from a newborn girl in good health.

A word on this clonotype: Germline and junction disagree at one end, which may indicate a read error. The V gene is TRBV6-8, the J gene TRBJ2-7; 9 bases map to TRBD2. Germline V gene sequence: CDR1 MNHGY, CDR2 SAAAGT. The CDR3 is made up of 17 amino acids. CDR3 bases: TGTGCCAGCGGTTACTCGAAGTCAGCGGGAGGATCCTACGAGCAGTACTTC. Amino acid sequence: CASGYSKSAGGSYEQYF.

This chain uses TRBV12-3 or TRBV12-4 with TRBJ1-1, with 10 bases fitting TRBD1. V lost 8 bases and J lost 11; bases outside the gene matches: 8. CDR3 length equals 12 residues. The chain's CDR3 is CASGRDRGWAFF. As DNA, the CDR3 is TGTGCCAGCGGCCGGGACAGGGGTTGGGCTTTCTTT.

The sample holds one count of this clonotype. The CDR3 nucleotides are TGTGCCAGCAGTGAGGAGACTAGCGGGAGTAATACGCAGTATTTT. This sequence encodes CASSEETSGSNTQYF. V is TRBV2 and J is TRBJ2-3, with 12 nucleotides matching TRBD2. Germline V CDR1 and CDR2: SNHLY, FYNNEI. V lost 3 bases, J lost 7 bases, and 5 bases stayed unmatched. The CDR3 has 15 residues.

This chain's CDR3 is CASSQSGQISYNEQYF. The CDR3 bases are TGCGCCAGCAGCCAATCTGGACAGATTTCCTACAATGAGCAGTACTTC. J is TRBJ2-1 and V is TRBV4-1, with a tentative D call TRBD1 (6 bases). Judging by the DNA end, TRBJ2-7 fits better; the J call may be wrong. The CDR3 contains 16 residues. Germline CDR1 MGHRA, CDR2 YSYEKL.

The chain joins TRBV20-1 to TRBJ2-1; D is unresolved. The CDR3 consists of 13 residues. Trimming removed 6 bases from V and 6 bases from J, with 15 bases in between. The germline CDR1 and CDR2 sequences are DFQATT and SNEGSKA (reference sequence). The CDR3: CSAQTPQPNEQFF. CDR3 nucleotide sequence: TGCAGTGCGCAGACTCCCCAACCCAATGAGCAGTTCTTC.

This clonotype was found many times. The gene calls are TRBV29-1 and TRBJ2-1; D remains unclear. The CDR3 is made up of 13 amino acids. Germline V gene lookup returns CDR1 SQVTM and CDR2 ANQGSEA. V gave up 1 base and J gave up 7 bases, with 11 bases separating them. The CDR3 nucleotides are TGCAGCGTTGAAGCCTCCACTTTGAATGAGCAGTTCTTC. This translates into CSVEASTLNEQFF.

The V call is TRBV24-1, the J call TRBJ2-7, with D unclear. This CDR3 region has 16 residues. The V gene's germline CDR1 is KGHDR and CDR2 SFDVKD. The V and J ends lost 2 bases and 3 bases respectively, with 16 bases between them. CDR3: CATSDSEQKPIYEQYF. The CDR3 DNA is TGTGCCACCAGTGATTCAGAACAGAAGCCGATCTACGAGCAGTACTTC.

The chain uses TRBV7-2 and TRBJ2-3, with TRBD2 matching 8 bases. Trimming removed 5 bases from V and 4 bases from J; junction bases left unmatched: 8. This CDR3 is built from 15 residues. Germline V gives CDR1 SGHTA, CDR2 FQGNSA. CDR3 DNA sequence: TGTGCCAGCAGCCCCAGACTAGCGAGTTCAGATACGCAGTATTTT. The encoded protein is CASSPRLASSDTQYF.